The clone carrying this T cell receptor beta chain occurred many times. Its antigen is not known. The V end lost 6 bases, the J end lost 6 bases, and 13 bases lay between the germline ends. Germline CDR1 reads MNHNS; CDR2 reads SASEGT. CDR3 length: 13 amino acids. The entry originates in a study of T cells in Graves' hyperthyroidism and ophthalmopathy. From RNA transcripts, TCR beta CDR3 regions were amplified. The TCR CDR3 first-round RT-PCR relied on the HTBI primer set. From the multiplex PCR reads, TCRdb called clonotypes with MiXCR, one entry per CDR3 protein. Of about 410,000 distinct CDR3 sequences in the sample, more than 12% were seen once. Findings and caveats of the study: Ophthalmopathy and stable hyperthyroidism were separated by a 13 V-J model. Also found in blood were most expanded thyroid clonotypes above 0.001.

Under 3 months was the duration of disease in ophthalmopathy patients, who also had a Clinical Activity Score of at least 3 and a NOSPECS grade of at least 4. Diagnoses used clinical symptoms, serum thyroxine and TRAb, thyroid ultrasound and orbital computed tomography. Sample: blood. The TCR sequence derives from a woman between 25 and 40 years old with Graves' ophthalmopathy. V gene TRBV6-1 combines with J gene TRBJ2-3; D unresolved. The chain's CDR3 is CASRRLLDDTQYF. For the CDR3, the DNA is TGTGCCAGCAGGAGACTCCTGGATGATACGCAGTATTTT.